This passage covers 31 T cell receptor beta chains from one sample sequenced in a study of beta chain features in type 1 diabetes. The isolated RNA, all of it, was reverse transcribed, so expressed TCRB transcripts were what got sequenced. The repertoire was sequenced with immunoSEQ multiplex PCR; TCRdb's copy has only in-frame clones and lacks some. The sample includes 350,000 to 450,000 clones, roughly 16% of them seen just once. The specimen was naive CD4+ T cells from blood. These receptors all come from a woman aged 18-29 years in good health.

The chain uses TRBV14 and TRBJ2-7; 9 bases are shared with TRBD1. CDR1 and CDR2 (germline): SGHDN, FVKESK. CDR3 size: 14 residues. Trimming cost V 4 bases and J 5 bases; bases outside gene matches: 6. In DNA form, the CDR3 reads TGTGCCAGCAGCCCCTGGACAGGGGTGGACGAGCAGTACTTC. The encoded protein is CASSPWTGVDEQYF. Filled out from reference TRBV14 and TRBJ2-7, the complete variable domain reads EAGVTQFPSHSVIEKGQTVTLRCDPISGHDNLYWYRRVMGKEIKFLLHFVKESKQDESGMPNNRFLAERTGGTYSTLKVQPAELEDSGVYFCASSPWTGVDEQYFGPGTRLTVT.

The V gene is TRBV30, the J gene TRBJ1-1; possible D gene TRBD1, 5 bases. The length of the CDR3 is 13 residues. Trimming cost V 7 bases and J 4 bases, with 16 bases left between them. CDR1 is GTSNPN and CDR2 is SVGIG in the germline V gene (reference sequence). The CDR3 coding sequence is TGTGCCTCAGCGACAGAATTTCGCACTGAAGCTTTCTTT. Translated, it gives CASATEFRTEAFF. Full variable domain (outside the CDR3, taken from reference TRBV30 and TRBJ1-1): SQTIHQWPATLVQPVGSPLSLECTVEGTSNPNLYWYRQAAGRGLQLLFYSVGIGQISSEVPQNLSASRPQDRQFILSSKKLLLSDSGFYLCASATEFRTEAFFGQGTRLTVV.

The chain employs TRBV28 and TRBJ2-7; maybe TRBD2 (6 bases). The CDR3 totals 16 residues. Trimming cost V 4 bases and J 5 bases, with 21 bases left between them. Germline values: CDR1 MDHEN, CDR2 SYDVKM. The CDR3 is CASSSLGGTKGHEQYF. The DNA for the CDR3 is TGTGCCAGCAGTTCCCTGGGCGGGACCAAGGGACACGAGCAGTACTTC.

This chain joins TRBV18 and TRBJ1-5; D uncertain. V lost 3 bases and J 0 bases, leaving 9 bases between the germline ends. Germline V CDR1 and CDR2: KGHSH, LQKENI. CDR3 length equals 15 residues. CDR3 residues: CASSPQDTSNQPQHF. CDR3 bases: TGTGCCAGCTCACCCCAGGATACTAGCAATCAGCCCCAGCATTTT.

This clone was seen a few times. This chain uses TRBV15 with TRBJ1-5, with a weak D call TRBD1 (6 bases). Germline-derived CDR1 and CDR2 are LNHNV and YYDKDF (reference sequence). The CDR3 sequence is 17 residues long. V was cut by 8 bases and J by 2 bases, with 22 bases left in between. CDR3 nucleotides: TGTGCCACCTCCGAGGCGATAGGGGGTTCGGGCAATCAGCCCCAGCATTTT. The encoded protein is CATSEAIGGSGNQPQHF.

This clone came up a few times. The CDR3 sequence: CASNLRGGTYEQYF. For the CDR3, the DNA is TGTGCCAGCAACCTCCGGGGGGGGACCTACGAGCAGTACTTC. J is TRBJ2-7 and V is TRBV7-9; 8 bases fit TRBD2. The CDR3 has 14 amino acids. Germline-derived CDR1 and CDR2 are SEHNR and FQNEAQ (reference sequence). V was clipped by 7 bases and J by 2 bases; unmatched bases: 7.

The chain uses TRBV29-1 and TRBJ2-3; tentatively, D is TRBD1 (5 bases). The CDR3 runs to 12 residues. Germline loops: CDR1 SQVTM, CDR2 ANQGSEA. Trimming took 7 bases from V and 0 from J, leaving 8 bases between them. This chain's CDR3 is CSADRSTDTQYF. CDR3 sequence (DNA): TGCAGCGCTGACAGAAGCACAGATACGCAGTATTTT.

The gene calls are TRBV5-1 and TRBJ1-1; 11 bases line up with TRBD1. The CDR3 sequence is 14 residues long. From germline, CDR1 is SGHRS and CDR2 YFSETQ. Trimming cost V 6 bases and J 7 bases; bases outside gene matches: 8. The CDR3 DNA reads TGCGCCAGCACCTGGACAGGGGGCGGCGTTGAAGCTTTCTTT. Amino acid sequence: CASTWTGGGVEAFF.

The rearrangement uses TRBV10-3 and TRBJ2-7, with 7 bases matching TRBD2. This CDR3 comprises 13 residues. V lost 10 bases to trimming and J lost 6 bases; unmatched junction nucleotides: 12. Germline lookup yields CDR1 ENHRY and CDR2 SYGVKD. This CDR3 is CATRGEVPLEQYF. CDR3 DNA sequence: TGTGCCACCCGGGGGGAGGTCCCTCTCGAGCAGTACTTC.

This clone was recorded a few times. The V and J genes are TRBV28 and TRBJ2-2, with D possibly being TRBD1 (6 bases). This CDR3 contains 14 residues. Germline lookup yields CDR1 MDHEN and CDR2 SYDVKM. V was pared by 6 bases and J by 1 base, with 9 bases between. CDR3 loop: CASRMGQNTGELFF. CDR3 bases: TGTGCCAGCAGAATGGGACAGAACACCGGGGAGCTGTTTTTT.

This clone has only a few counts. The V call is TRBV29-1, the J call TRBJ1-1, with a tentative D call TRBD1 (5 bases). The germline V gene has CDR1 SQVTM and CDR2 ANQGSEA. The CDR3 covers 12 residues. The ends were cut back, 5 bases at V and 1 base at J, with 8 bases in the middle. DNA of the CDR3: TGCAGCGTTTGTCAGGGGAACACTGAAGCTTTCTTT. Translated: CSVCQGNTEAFF. Full variable domain (rest looked up from reference TRBV29-1 and TRBJ1-1): SAVISQKPSRDICQRGTSLTIQCQVDSQVTMMFWYRQQPGQSLTLIATANQGSEATYESGFVIDKFPISRPNLTFSTLTVSNMSPEDSSIYLCSVCQGNTEAFFGQGTRLTVV.

The rearrangement links TRBV28 to TRBJ2-7; D might be TRBD2 (6 bases). From germline, CDR1 is MDHEN and CDR2 SYDVKM. V shed 5 bases and J shed 2 bases, with 13 bases lying between them. This CDR3 is 14 amino acids long. The DNA for the CDR3 is TGTGCCAGCAGTGCGGCGGGGCCTGCCTACGAGCAGTACTTC. It codes for CASSAAGPAYEQYF.

In this sample, this clone turned up a few times. This chain connects TRBV30 to TRBJ2-1; D is perhaps TRBD2 (5 bases). V lost 3 bases to trimming and J lost 14 bases, with 11 bases between them. The CDR3 extends over 10 amino acids. CDR1 is GTSNPN and CDR2 is SVGIG in the germline V gene (reference sequence). DNA for the CDR3: TGTGCCTGGAGGTGGGAGTCGGAGTTCTTC. Residues: CAWRWESEFF.

This clone showed up just a few times. The chain employs TRBV6-1 and TRBJ1-5, with a possible D match to TRBD1 (5 bases). This CDR3 spans 17 amino acids. Trimming removed 2 bases at V and 4 bases at J, with 18 bases between. In germline, CDR1 is MNHNS, CDR2 SASEGT. CDR3 residues: CASSEKLGGIGNQPQHF. CDR3 DNA: TGTGCCAGCAGTGAAAAGTTGGGGGGGATCGGTAATCAGCCCCAGCATTTT.

The chain has TRBV7-8 and TRBJ2-2, with 7 bases aligning to TRBD2. V shed 5 bases and J 4 bases; nucleotides not matched to a gene: 7. Germline V gene data show CDR1 as SGHVS and CDR2 as FQNEAQ. There are 15 residues in the CDR3. The CDR3, as DNA: TGTGCCAGCAGCATCCGGACTAGAATCACCGGGGAGCTGTTTTTT. This translates into CASSIRTRITGELFF. Looking up the rest from reference TRBV7-8 and TRBJ2-2 gives the full variable domain: GAGVSQSPRYKVAKRGQDVALRCDPISGHVSLFWYQQALGQGPEFLTYFQNEAQLDKSGLPSDRFFAERPEGSVSTLKIQRTQQEDSAVYLCASSIRTRITGELFFGEGSRLTVL.

This chain joins TRBV19 and TRBJ2-5, with a possible D match to TRBD2 (6 bases). The V and J ends lost 10 bases and 5 bases respectively, with 17 bases between them. CDR3 length: 13 residues. The germline gives CDR1 LNHDA, CDR2 SQIVND (reference sequence). The CDR3 loop is CATSIGGRETQYF. CDR3 DNA sequence: TGTGCCACCTCTATCGGAGGGCGGGAGACCCAGTACTTC.

This clone was recorded a few times. V gene TRBV7-9 combines with J gene TRBJ1-1; the match to TRBD1 covers 7 bases. The germline V gene has CDR1 SEHNR and CDR2 FQNEAQ (reference sequence). Trimming cost V 5 bases and J 5 bases; bases outside gene matches: 11. The CDR3 is 15 residues long. Here the CDR3 DNA reads TGTGCCAGCAGCCCGAATAACAGGGGCGGAACTGAAGCTTTCTTT. The encoded protein is CASSPNNRGGTEAFF. Using reference TRBV7-9 and TRBJ1-1 for the parts outside the CDR3, the full variable domain is DTGVSQNPRHKITKRGQNVTFRCDPISEHNRLYWYRQTLGQGPEFLTYFQNEAQLEKSRLLSDRFSAERPKGSFSTLEIQRTEQGDSAMYLCASSPNNRGGTEAFFGQGTRLTVV.

The table lists this clone with a few counts. The gene calls are TRBV30 and TRBJ2-7; TRBD1 agrees at 10 bases. CDR1 and CDR2 from the germline V gene are GTSNPN and SVGIG (reference sequence). The CDR3 extends over 14 amino acids. J gave up 5 bases and V 4 bases, and 8 bases lay outside the gene matches. CDR3 region: CAWTWGDRGHEQYF. CDR3 DNA sequence: TGTGCCTGGACTTGGGGGGACAGGGGTCACGAGCAGTACTTC. The entire variable domain, with the rest obtained from reference TRBV30 and TRBJ2-7, is as follows: SQTIHQWPATLVQPVGSPLSLECTVEGTSNPNLYWYRQAAGRGLQLLFYSVGIGQISSEVPQNLSASRPQDRQFILSSKKLLLSDSGFYLCAWTWGDRGHEQYFGPGTRLTVT.

In the case of this clone: Other nucleotide sequences in the sample specify the same CDR3. V and J are TRBV14 and TRBJ1-2; no definite D call. V lost 3 bases and J lost 2, with 4 bases in between. CDR1 SGHDN and CDR2 FVKESK come from the germline V gene. This CDR3 region has 12 residues. The CDR3 bases are TGTGCCAGCAGCCAGCAGAACTATGGCTACACCTTC. It translates to CASSQQNYGYTF.

The V gene is TRBV5-1, the J gene TRBJ2-1; D unresolved. V lost 6 bases, J lost 10 bases, and 17 bases lay in between. The length of the CDR3 is 13 residues. Germline CDR1 reads SGHRS; CDR2 reads YFSETQ. This CDR3 reads CASTNMIMREQFF. The CDR3 DNA sequence: TGCGCCAGCACCAATATGATTATGAGAGAGCAGTTCTTC. The whole variable domain, remainder taken from reference TRBV5-1 and TRBJ2-1, is KAGVTQTPRYLIKTRGQQVTLSCSPISGHRSVSWYQQTPGQGLQFLFEYFSETQRNKGNFPGRFSGRQFSNSRSEMNVSTLELGDSALYLCASTNMIMREQFFGPGTRLTVL.

This sequence joins TRBV5-4 and TRBJ2-7, with 11 bases that match TRBD2. The germline gives CDR1 SGHNT, CDR2 YYREEE (reference sequence). The CDR3 has 15 residues. Trimming removed 5 bases from V and 2 bases from J; junction bases left unmatched: 6. The CDR3 DNA reads as TGTGCCAGCAGTAAGGGACTAGCGGATACCTACGAGCAGTACTTC. Encoded protein: CASSKGLADTYEQYF.

The chain links TRBV14 to TRBJ2-5, with D tentatively TRBD1 (5 bases). The V end was cut by 4 bases, the J end by 5 bases, with 20 bases between. This CDR3 is built from 16 residues. Germline V CDR1 and CDR2: SGHDN, FVKESK. The CDR3 reads CASSLEAVRVRETQYF. CDR3 coding DNA: TGTGCCAGCAGCCTCGAAGCCGTCAGGGTGAGGGAGACCCAGTACTTC.

This chain joins TRBV6-4 and TRBJ1-5; TRBD1 is a possible D gene (5 bases). Germline assignment: CDR1 MRHNA and CDR2 SNTAGT. Trimming stripped 3 bases from V and 7 bases from J, with 13 bases between. The CDR3 runs to 14 residues. The CDR3 loop is CASSESTVGQPQHF. The CDR3 DNA is TGTGCCAGCAGTGAGTCGACAGTAGGGCAGCCCCAGCATTTT.

The chain joins TRBV5-4 to TRBJ2-1, with D possibly being TRBD2 (5 bases). The CDR3 runs to 17 residues. CDR1 SGHNT and CDR2 YYREEE come from the germline V gene (reference sequence). The V and J ends lost 0 bases and 5 bases respectively, with 18 bases between them. CDR3 protein: CASSLGLERKYNNEQFF. CDR3 sequence (DNA): TGTGCCAGCAGCTTGGGTCTGGAGCGGAAATACAACAATGAGCAGTTCTTC. Based on the CDR3 plus reference TRBV5-4 and TRBJ2-1, the full variable domain is ETGVTQSPTHLIKTRGQQVTLRCSSQSGHNTVSWYQQALGQGPQFIFQYYREEENGRGNFPPRFSGLQFPNYSSELNVNALELDDSALYLCASSLGLERKYNNEQFFGPGTRLTVL.

There are a few counts of this clone. The CDR3 DNA follows: TGTGCCTGGAGCGGAGTTTGGGAGCAGTACTTC. Translation: CAWSGVWEQYF. This rearrangement joins TRBV30 to TRBJ2-7; no firm D call. Trimming shortened V by 3 bases and J by 7 bases, and 10 bases separated the two germline ends. The V gene's germline CDR1 is GTSNPN and CDR2 SVGIG (reference sequence). This CDR3 contains 11 residues.

J is TRBJ2-5 and V is TRBV4-1; D possibly corresponds to TRBD1 (6 bases). Deletions cut 1 base from V and 3 bases from J, with 15 bases between. Germline V gene data show CDR1 as MGHRA and CDR2 as YSYEKL. There are 16 residues in the CDR3. In DNA, the CDR3 is TGCGCCAGCAGCCAAGGAAAGGCGGCAGGGGAAGAGACCCAGTACTTC. This sequence encodes CASSQGKAAGEETQYF.

This clone appeared a few times. CDR3 protein: CASSEGSSYNEQFF. DNA of the CDR3: TGTGCCAGCAGTGAAGGGAGCTCCTACAATGAGCAGTTCTTC. The rearrangement uses TRBV2 and TRBJ2-1; D remains unclear. The V end lost 1 base, the J end lost 0 bases, and 4 bases lay between the germline ends. Per the germline V gene, CDR1 is SNHLY and CDR2 is FYNNEI. The CDR3 spans 14 residues.

The chain combines TRBV9 with TRBJ1-5; 7 nucleotides match TRBD1. The V and J ends lost 0 bases and 3 bases, in that order; junction bases with no gene match: 6. Germline CDR1 reads SGDLS; CDR2 reads YYNGEE. CDR3 length: 16 residues. The CDR3 bases are TGTGCCAGCAGCGTAGGGAACGACAGGGTCAATCAGCCCCAGCATTTT. Amino acids: CASSVGNDRVNQPQHF. Using reference TRBV9 and TRBJ1-5 for the parts outside the CDR3, the full variable domain is DSGVTQTPKHLITATGQRVTLRCSPRSGDLSVYWYQQSLDQGLQFLIQYYNGEERAKGNILERFSAQQFPDLHSELNLSSLELGDSALYFCASSVGNDRVNQPQHFGDGTRLSIL.

The chain carries TRBV4-2 and TRBJ1-2, with 7 bases lining up with TRBD1. The trim removed 2 bases at V and 8 bases at J, leaving 8 bases unmatched. The CDR3 runs 14 residues. Germline loops: CDR1 LGHNA, CDR2 YNFKEQ. CDR3: CASSQSGQARGYTF. The DNA for the CDR3 is TGTGCCAGCAGCCAATCCGGACAGGCGCGAGGCTACACCTTC.

This clone was counted a few times. The V call is TRBV6-5, the J call TRBJ1-2; TRBD1 aligns across 11 bases. With V trimmed by 5 bases and J by 3 bases, 2 bases remained unmatched. This CDR3 is 14 amino acids long. Looked up from germline, CDR1 is MNHEY and CDR2 is SVGAGI. Here the CDR3 reads CASSRDRGDYGYTF. In DNA form, the CDR3 reads TGTGCCAGCAGTCGGGACAGGGGGGACTATGGCTACACCTTC.

V usage is TRBV15 and J usage is TRBJ1-5; D is perhaps TRBD1 (5 bases). Germline CDR1 reads LNHNV; CDR2 reads YYDKDF (reference sequence). The CDR3 extends over 17 amino acids. With 0 bases removed from V and 0 bases from J, the gap between germline ends came to 12 bases. The CDR3: CATSRDRARASNQPQHF. The CDR3 DNA follows: TGTGCCACCAGCAGAGATAGGGCCAGGGCTAGCAATCAGCCCCAGCATTTT.